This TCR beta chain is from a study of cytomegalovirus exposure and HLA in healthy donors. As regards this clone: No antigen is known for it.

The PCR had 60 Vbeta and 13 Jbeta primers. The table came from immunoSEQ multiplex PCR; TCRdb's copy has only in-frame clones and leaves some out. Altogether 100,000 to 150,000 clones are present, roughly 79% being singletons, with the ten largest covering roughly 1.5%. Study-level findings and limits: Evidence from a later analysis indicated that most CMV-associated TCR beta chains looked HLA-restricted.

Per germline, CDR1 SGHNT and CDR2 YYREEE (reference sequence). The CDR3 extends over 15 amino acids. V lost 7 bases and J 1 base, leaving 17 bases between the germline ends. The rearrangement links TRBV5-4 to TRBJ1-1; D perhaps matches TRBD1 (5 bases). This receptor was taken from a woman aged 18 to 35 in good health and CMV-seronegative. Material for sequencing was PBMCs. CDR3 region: CASPTDGGENTEAFF. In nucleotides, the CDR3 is TGTGCCAGCCCCACCGACGGGGGGGAGAACACTGAAGCTTTCTTT.